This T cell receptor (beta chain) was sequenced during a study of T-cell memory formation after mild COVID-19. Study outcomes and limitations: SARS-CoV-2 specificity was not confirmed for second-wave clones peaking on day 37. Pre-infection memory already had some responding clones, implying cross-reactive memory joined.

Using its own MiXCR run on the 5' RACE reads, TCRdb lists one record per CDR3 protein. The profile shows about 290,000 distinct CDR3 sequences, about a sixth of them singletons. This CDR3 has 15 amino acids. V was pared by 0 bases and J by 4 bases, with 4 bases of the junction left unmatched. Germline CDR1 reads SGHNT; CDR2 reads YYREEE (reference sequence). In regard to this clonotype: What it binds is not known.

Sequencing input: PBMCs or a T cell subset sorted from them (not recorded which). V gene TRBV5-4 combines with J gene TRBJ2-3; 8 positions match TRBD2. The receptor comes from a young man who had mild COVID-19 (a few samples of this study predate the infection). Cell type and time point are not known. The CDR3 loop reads CASSLDSGTADTQYF. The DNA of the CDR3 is TGTGCCAGCAGCTTGGATAGCGGGACCGCAGATACGCAGTATTTT.